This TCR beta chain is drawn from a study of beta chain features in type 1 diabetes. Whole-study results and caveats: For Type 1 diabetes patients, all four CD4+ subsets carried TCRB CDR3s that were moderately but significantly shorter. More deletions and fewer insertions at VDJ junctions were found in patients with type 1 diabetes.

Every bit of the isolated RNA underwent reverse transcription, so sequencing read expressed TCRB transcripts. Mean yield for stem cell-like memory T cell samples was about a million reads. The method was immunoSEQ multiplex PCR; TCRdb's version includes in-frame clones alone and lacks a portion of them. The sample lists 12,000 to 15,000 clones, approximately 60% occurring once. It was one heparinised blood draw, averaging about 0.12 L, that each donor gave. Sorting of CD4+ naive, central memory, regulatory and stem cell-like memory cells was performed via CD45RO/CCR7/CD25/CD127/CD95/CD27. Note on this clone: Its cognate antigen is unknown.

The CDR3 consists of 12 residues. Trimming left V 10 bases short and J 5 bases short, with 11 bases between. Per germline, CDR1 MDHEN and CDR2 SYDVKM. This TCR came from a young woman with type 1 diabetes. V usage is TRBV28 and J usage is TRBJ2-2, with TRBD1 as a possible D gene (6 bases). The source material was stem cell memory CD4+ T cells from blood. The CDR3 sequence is CATRGRTGELFF. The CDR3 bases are TGTGCCACCAGGGGCCGGACCGGGGAGCTGTTTTTT.